Listed below are T cell receptor beta chains from one sample, sequenced in a study of cytomegalovirus exposure and HLA in healthy donors. The method was immunoSEQ multiplex PCR; TCRdb's version includes in-frame clones alone and lacks a portion of them. The table records fewer than 200,000 clones, about 13% of them present only once. The sample was PBMCs. The origin of the receptors is a middle-aged man in good health and CMV-seropositive. The CDR3 runs from the conserved cysteine through the conserved F or W. D genes are given only for firm matches. Clone size is shown for a subset of rows, as once, few, many or a class of expanded clone.

size	V	J	D	CDR3	DNA
NA	TRBV6-6	TRBJ1-5	NA	CASRPDGGNQPQHF	TGTGCCAGCAGACCCGACGGGGGCAATCAGCCCCAGCATTTT
NA	TRBV10-3	TRBJ1-4	TRBD1	CAISPDRGRSARNEKLFF	TGTGCCATCAGCCCGGACAGGGGGCGTTCAGCTCGTAATGAAAAACTGTTTTTT
NA	TRBV2	TRBJ1-1	NA	CASSVTGTLNTEAFF	TGTGCCAGCAGTGTCACCGGGACATTGAACACTGAAGCTTTCTTT
NA	TRBV7-2	TRBJ2-5	TRBD1	CASSWDRGLKETQYF	TGTGCCAGCAGCTGGGACAGGGGGCTTAAAGAGACCCAGTACTTC
few	TRBV5-1	TRBJ1-2	NA	CASSLGQGRNGYTF	TGCGCCAGCAGCTTGGGTCAGGGGCGGAATGGCTACACCTTC
NA	TRBV11-2	TRBJ2-1	NA	CASSSFNEQFF	TGTGCCAGCAGCTCCTTCAATGAGCAGTTCTTC
NA	TRBV9	TRBJ2-6	TRBD1	CASSPRLGTGGRGANVLTF	TGTGCCAGCAGCCCGAGGCTGGGGACAGGGGGCCGTGGGGCCAACGTCCTGACTTTC
few	TRBV19	TRBJ1-5	NA	CASSMGLAEFPQHF	TGTGCCAGTAGTATGGGACTAGCGGAGTTCCCCCAGCATTTT
NA	TRBV14	TRBJ2-5	NA	CASSRQFETQYF	TGTGCCAGCAGCCGACAGTTTGAGACCCAGTACTTC
few	TRBV29-1	TRBJ2-6	TRBD1	CSAWDRGPSGANVLTF	TGCAGCGCCTGGGACAGGGGACCCTCTGGGGCCAACGTCCTGACTTTC
NA	TRBV5-5	TRBJ1-6	TRBD1	CASSFRFGQGANSPLHF	TGTGCCAGCAGCTTTCGTTTCGGACAGGGGGCTAATTCACCCCTCCACTTT
NA	TRBV28	TRBJ2-1	TRBD2	CATGLADYNEQFF	TGTGCCACGGGACTAGCGGACTACAATGAGCAGTTCTTC
NA	TRBV19	TRBJ2-5	NA	CASSMETGYQETQYF	TGTGCCAGTAGTATGGAGACTGGGTACCAAGAGACCCAGTACTTC
NA	TRBV19	TRBJ1-2	TRBD1	CASSIGNRGEYGYTF	TGTGCCAGTAGTATAGGTAACAGGGGAGAATATGGCTACACCTTC
few	TRBV5-4	TRBJ2-7	TRBD1	CASSSRTGTGPYEQYF	TGTGCCAGCAGCTCCCGTACCGGGACAGGCCCCTACGAGCAGTACTTC
few	TRBV5-6	TRBJ2-3	TRBD2	CASSLDGLAGGSSTDTQYF	TGTGCCAGCAGCTTGGATGGACTAGCGGGGGGGAGTAGCACAGATACGCAGTATTTT
NA	TRBV18	TRBJ2-7	NA	CASSPPVITVSGEQYF	TGTGCCAGCTCACCACCGGTTATCACCGTTTCGGGGGAGCAGTACTTC
NA	TRBV4-3	TRBJ2-3	TRBD2	CASSQGGRVTDTQYF	TGCGCCAGCAGCCAAGGGGGGAGGGTCACAGATACGCAGTATTTT
NA	TRBV7-2	TRBJ2-2	TRBD2	CASSLFGGVNTGELFF	TGTGCCAGCAGCTTATTTGGGGGGGTGAACACCGGGGAGCTGTTTTTT
few	TRBV20-1	TRBJ2-2	NA	CSASSVGELFF	TGCAGTGCTAGCAGTGTGGGGGAGCTGTTTTTT
NA	TRBV5-1	TRBJ2-1	TRBD2	CASSSLTGLAGGSSYNEQFF	TGCGCCAGCAGCTCCCTCACGGGTCTAGCGGGGGGGAGCTCCTACAATGAGCAGTTCTTC
NA	TRBV30	TRBJ2-7	TRBD1	CAWRGRQGISYEQYF	TGTGCCTGGAGGGGGAGACAGGGGATCTCCTACGAGCAGTACTTC
few	TRBV5-4	TRBJ1-2	TRBD1	CATHFRDSYGYTF	TGTGCCACACATTTCCGGGACAGCTATGGCTACACCTTC
NA	TRBV7-6	TRBJ2-2	TRBD2	CASSLELAGDDTGELFF	TGTGCCAGCAGCTTAGAACTAGCGGGGGATGACACCGGGGAGCTGTTTTTT
NA	TRBV5-1	TRBJ1-4	TRBD1	CASSPGQGEKLFF	TGCGCCAGCAGCCCGGGACAGGGTGAAAAACTGTTTTTT
few	TRBV27	TRBJ1-3	TRBD1	CASSFQLGQENSGNTIYF	TGTGCCAGCAGTTTCCAATTAGGACAGGAAAACTCTGGAAACACCATATATTTT
NA	TRBV5-4	TRBJ1-6	TRBD1	CASSQGQYNSPLHF	TGTGCCAGCAGCCAGGGACAGTATAATTCACCCCTCCACTTT
NA	TRBV6-5	TRBJ2-7	TRBD1	CASSYSRQGSSEQYF	TGTGCCAGCAGTTACTCGCGACAGGGCTCCTCCGAGCAGTACTTC
few	TRBV11-2	TRBJ2-5	NA	CASSLDGLPRETQYF	TGTGCCAGCAGCTTAGATGGGCTCCCCCGTGAGACCCAGTACTTC